Each of the 2 T cell receptor beta chains below was sequenced from the same sample in a study of CD8 T cells in ankylosing spondylitis (dated by TCRdb to the late 2010s). What the work shows at the level of the full study, not this receptor alone: Blood from ankylosing spondylitis patients appeared to be characterized by a TCR beta motif composed of under ten highly homologous amino acid variants.

Their antigen targets remain unknown. The library was built by means of 5' RACE. TCRdb shows the sequencer as Illumina HiSeq 2500. Using fastp at Q25 and MiXCR, TCRdb reprocessed the public reads and kept productive beta chains. A single entry per CDR3 protein holds the most common genes and DNA from its merged rows. The sample has about 700,000 distinct CDR3 sequences on record, under 20% of them singletons. In total, the top ten clones hold under 20% of the sample. Sequences were obtained from blood, either unsorted or a sorted T cell fraction (not recorded which). Receptors originate from a male donor with ankylosing spondylitis.

This chain connects TRBV6-1 to TRBJ2-3; TRBD2 agrees at 14 bases. Per the germline V gene, CDR1 is MNHNS and CDR2 is SASEGT. This CDR3 has 17 residues. V was pared by 8 bases and J by 1 base, with 8 bases of the junction left unmatched. The DNA for the CDR3 is TGTGCCAGCGGGGGACTAGCGGGAGAGGGGGGCACAGATACGCAGTATTTT. It codes for CASGGLAGEGGTDTQYF.

The V and J genes are TRBV6-5 and TRBJ1-2, with 10 bases matching TRBD1. Germline CDR1 is MNHEY and CDR2 is SVGAGI. V was clipped by 0 bases and J by 8 bases; unmatched bases: 6. The CDR3 covers 15 residues. CDR3 nucleotide sequence: TGTGCCAGCAGTTACTCGTTAGGGACAGGGGCCGGCTACACCTTC. It encodes CASSYSLGTGAGYTF.